Given below is one T cell receptor beta chain in context. Antigen specificity is unknown. This specimen belongs to a study of cytomegalovirus exposure and HLA in healthy donors. The wider study: Ancestry clustering placed about 80% of under 450 genotyped donors in the Caucasian-associated cluster. General study results and limits: Among donors in an Asian-associated ancestry cluster, a later analysis reportedly found fewer N-insertions than the roughly 670-donor mean.

The PCR contained 60 Vbeta and 13 Jbeta primers. Sequenced by immunoSEQ multiplex PCR; TCRdb stores in-frame clones only, minus some. The listing contains 100,000 to 150,000 clones. The trim removed 8 bases at V and 5 bases at J, leaving 9 bases unmatched. Germline V gives CDR1 ENHRY, CDR2 SYGVKD. The CDR3 is 13 amino acids. Specimen: PBMCs. This rearrangement joins TRBV10-3 to TRBJ2-7; 7 bases match TRBD2. The receptor's source is a man aged 18 to 29 in good health and CMV-seronegative. CDR3 coding DNA: TGTGCCATCCAGGGTGGGGGGGAGAACGAGCAGTACTTC. Translated: CAIQGGGENEQYF.